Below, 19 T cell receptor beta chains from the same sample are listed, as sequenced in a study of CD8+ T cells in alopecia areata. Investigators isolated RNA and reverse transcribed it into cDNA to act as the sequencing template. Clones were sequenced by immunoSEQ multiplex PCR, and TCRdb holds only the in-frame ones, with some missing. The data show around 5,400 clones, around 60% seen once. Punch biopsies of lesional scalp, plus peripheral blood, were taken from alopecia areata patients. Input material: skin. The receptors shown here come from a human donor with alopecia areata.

DNA for the CDR3: TGTGCCAGCAGTCTAGCGGGTTCTAGCACAGATACGCAGTATTTT. It yields the protein CASSLAGSSTDTQYF. This chain links TRBV6-5 with TRBJ2-3, with TRBD2 matching over 8 bases. Losses at the gene ends were 5 bases for V and 0 bases for J; bases not matched to a gene: 4. Germline values: CDR1 MNHEY, CDR2 SVGAGI. The CDR3 is 15 amino acids.

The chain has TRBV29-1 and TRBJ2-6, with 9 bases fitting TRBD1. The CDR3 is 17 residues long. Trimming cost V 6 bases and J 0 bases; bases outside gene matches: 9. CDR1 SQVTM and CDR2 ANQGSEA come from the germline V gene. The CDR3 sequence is CSVGPGQGTSGANVLTF. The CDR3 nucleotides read TGCAGCGTCGGACCGGGACAGGGCACCTCTGGGGCCAACGTCCTGACTTTC.

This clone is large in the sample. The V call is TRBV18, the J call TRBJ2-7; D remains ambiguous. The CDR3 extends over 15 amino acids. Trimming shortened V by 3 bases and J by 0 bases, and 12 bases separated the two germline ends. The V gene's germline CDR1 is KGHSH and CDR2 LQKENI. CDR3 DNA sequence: TGTGCCAGCTCACCCGCCCGCACAGCCTCCTACGAGCAGTACTTC. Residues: CASSPARTASYEQYF. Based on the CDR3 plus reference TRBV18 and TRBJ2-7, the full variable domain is NAGVMQNPRHLVRRRGQEARLRCSPMKGHSHVYWYRQLPEEGLKFMVYLQKENIIDESGMPKERFSAEFPKEGPSILRIQQVVRGDSAAYFCASSPARTASYEQYFGPGTRLTVT.

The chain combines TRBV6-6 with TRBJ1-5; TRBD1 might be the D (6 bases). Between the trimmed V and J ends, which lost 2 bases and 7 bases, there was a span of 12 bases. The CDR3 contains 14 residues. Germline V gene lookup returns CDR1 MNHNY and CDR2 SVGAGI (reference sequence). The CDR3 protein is CASSYTGSEQPQHF. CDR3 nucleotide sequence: TGTGCCAGCAGTTACACAGGGTCAGAGCAGCCCCAGCATTTT.

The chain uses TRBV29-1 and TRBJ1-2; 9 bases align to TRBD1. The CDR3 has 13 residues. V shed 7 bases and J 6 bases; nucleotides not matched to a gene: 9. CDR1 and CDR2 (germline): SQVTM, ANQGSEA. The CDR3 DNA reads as TGCAGCGGTTCGGGACAGGGATTGGATGGCTACACCTTC. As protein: CSGSGQGLDGYTF.

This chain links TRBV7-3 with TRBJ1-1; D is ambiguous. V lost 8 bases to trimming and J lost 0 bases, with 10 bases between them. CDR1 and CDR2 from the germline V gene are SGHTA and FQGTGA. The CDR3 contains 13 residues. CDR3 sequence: CASSLALNTEAFF. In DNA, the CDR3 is TGTGCCAGCTCCCTCGCCCTGAACACTGAAGCTTTCTTT.

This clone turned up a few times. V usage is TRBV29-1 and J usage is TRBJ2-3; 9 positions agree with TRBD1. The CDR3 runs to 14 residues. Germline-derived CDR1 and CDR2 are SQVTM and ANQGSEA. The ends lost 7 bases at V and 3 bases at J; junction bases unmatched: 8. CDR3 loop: CSGGQGESTDTQYF. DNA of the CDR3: TGCAGCGGGGGACAGGGCGAATCAACAGATACGCAGTATTTT.

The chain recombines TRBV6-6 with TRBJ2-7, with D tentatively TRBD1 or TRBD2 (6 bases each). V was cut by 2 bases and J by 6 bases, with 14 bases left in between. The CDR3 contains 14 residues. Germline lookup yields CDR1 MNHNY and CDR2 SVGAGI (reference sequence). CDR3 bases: TGTGCCAGCAGTTACGGAGGGGGGAATTTCGAGCAGTACTTC. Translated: CASSYGGGNFEQYF.

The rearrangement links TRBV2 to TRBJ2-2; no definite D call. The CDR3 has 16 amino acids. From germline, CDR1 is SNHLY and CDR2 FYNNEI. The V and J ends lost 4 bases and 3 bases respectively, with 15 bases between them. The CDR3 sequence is CASSVLQPAYTGELFF. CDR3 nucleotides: TGTGCCAGCAGTGTACTGCAGCCAGCTTACACCGGGGAGCTGTTTTTT.

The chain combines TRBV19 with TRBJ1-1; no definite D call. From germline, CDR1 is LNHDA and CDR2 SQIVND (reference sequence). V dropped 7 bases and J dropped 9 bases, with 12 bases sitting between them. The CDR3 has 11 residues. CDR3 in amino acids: CASISVSKAFF. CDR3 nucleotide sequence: TGTGCCAGTATTTCTGTCTCGAAAGCTTTCTTT.

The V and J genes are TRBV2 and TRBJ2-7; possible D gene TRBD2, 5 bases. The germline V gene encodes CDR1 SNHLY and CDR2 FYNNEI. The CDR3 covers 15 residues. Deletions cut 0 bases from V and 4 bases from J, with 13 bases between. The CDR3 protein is CASSEAPGLIYEQYF. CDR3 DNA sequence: TGTGCCAGCAGTGAAGCTCCGGGATTAATTTACGAGCAGTACTTC.

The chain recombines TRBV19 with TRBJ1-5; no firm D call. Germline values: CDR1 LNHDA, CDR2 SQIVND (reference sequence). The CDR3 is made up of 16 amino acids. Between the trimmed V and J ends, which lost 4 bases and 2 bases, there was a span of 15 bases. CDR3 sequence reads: CASSSLRGRRNQPQHF. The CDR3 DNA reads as TGTGCCAGTAGTAGCCTACGGGGAAGGCGCAATCAGCCCCAGCATTTT.

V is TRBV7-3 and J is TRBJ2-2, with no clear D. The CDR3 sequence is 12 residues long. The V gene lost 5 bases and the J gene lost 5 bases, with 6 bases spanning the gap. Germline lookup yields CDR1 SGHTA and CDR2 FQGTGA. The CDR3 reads CASSVGTGELFF. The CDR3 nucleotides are TGTGCCAGCAGCGTGGGGACCGGGGAGCTGTTTTTT. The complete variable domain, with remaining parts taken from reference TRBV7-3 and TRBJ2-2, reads GAGVSQTPSNKVTEKGKYVELRCDPISGHTALYWYRQSLGQGPEFLIYFQGTGAADDSGLPNDRFFAVRPEGSVSTLKIQRTERGDSAVYLCASSVGTGELFFGEGSRLTVL.

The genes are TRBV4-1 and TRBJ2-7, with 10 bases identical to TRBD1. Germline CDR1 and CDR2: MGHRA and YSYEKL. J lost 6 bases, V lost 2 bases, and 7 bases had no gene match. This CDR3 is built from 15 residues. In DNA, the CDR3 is TGCGCCAGCAGCCAACCGGGACAGGGGATTGGCGAGCAGTACTTC. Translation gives CASSQPGQGIGEQYF.

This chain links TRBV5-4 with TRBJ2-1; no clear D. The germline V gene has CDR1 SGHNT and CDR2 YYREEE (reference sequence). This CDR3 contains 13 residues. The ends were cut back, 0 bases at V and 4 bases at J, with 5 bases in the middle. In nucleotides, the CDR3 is TGTGCCAGCAGCTTGGACTATTACAATGAGCAGTTCTTC. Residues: CASSLDYYNEQFF.

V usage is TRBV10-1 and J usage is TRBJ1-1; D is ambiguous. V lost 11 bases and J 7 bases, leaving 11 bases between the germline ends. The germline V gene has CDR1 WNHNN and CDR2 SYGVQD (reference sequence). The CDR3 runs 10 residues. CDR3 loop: CAATAYEAFF. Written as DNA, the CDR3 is TGCGCCGCTACGGCTTATGAAGCTTTCTTT.

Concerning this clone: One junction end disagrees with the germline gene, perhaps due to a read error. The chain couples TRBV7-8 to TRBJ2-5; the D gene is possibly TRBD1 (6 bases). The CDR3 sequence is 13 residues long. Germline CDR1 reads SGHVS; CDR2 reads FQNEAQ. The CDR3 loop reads CASSSGTSEAQYF. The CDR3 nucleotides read TGTGCCAGCAGCTCCGGGACATCAGAGGCCCAGTACTTC. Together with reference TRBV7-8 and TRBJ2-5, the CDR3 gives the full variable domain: GAGVSQSPRYKVAKRGQDVALRCDPISGHVSLFWYQQALGQGPEFLTYFQNEAQLDKSGLPSDRFFAERPEGSVSTLKIQRTQQEDSAVYLCASSSGTSEAQYFGPGTRLLVL.

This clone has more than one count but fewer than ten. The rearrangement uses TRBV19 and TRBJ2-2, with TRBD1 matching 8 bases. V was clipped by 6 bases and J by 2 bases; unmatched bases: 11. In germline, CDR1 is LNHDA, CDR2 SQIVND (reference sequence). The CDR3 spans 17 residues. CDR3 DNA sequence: TGTGCCAGTAGCCCTTTCGGGGGACAGGTTAACACCGGGGAGCTGTTTTTT. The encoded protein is CASSPFGGQVNTGELFF.

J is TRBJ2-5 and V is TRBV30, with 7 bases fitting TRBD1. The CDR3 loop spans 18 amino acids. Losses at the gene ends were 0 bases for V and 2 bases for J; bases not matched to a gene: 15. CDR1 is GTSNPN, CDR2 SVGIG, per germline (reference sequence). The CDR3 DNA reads TGTGCCTGGAGTGTAATTGGGTCGGCGACAGGGCCACAAGAGACCCAGTACTTC. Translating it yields CAWSVIGSATGPQETQYF.